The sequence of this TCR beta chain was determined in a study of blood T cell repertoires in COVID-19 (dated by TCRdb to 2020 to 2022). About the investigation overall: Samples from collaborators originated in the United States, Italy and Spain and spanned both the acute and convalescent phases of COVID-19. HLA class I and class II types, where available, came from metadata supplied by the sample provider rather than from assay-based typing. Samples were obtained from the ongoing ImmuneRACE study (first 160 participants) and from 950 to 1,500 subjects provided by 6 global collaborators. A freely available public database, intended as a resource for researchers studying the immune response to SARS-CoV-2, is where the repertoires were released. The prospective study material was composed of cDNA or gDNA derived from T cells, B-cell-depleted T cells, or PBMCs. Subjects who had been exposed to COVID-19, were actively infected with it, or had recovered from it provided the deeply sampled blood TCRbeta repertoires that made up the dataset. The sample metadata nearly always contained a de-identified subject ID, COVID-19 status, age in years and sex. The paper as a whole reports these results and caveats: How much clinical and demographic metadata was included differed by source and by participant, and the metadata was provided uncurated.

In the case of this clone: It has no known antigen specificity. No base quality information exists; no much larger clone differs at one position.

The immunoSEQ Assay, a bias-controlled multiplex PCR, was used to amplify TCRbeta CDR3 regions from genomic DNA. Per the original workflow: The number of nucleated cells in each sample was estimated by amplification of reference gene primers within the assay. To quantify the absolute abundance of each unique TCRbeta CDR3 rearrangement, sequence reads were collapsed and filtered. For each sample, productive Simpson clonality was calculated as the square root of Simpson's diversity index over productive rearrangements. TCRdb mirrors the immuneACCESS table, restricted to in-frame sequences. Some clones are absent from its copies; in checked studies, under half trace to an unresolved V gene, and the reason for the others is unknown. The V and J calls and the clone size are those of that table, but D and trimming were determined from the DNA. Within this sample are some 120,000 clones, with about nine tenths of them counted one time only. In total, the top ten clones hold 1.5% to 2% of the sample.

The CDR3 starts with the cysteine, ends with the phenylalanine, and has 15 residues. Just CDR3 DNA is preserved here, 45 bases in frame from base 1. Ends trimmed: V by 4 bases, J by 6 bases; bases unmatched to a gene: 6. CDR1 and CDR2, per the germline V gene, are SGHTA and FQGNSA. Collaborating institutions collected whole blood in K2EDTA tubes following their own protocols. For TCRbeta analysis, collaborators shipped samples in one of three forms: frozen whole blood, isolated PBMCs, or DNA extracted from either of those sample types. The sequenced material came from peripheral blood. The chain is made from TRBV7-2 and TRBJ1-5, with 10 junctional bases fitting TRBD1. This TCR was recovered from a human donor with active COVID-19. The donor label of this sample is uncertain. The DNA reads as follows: TGTGCCAGCAGCTCCAGACAGGGGGCTGGTCAGCCCCAGCATTTT. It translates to CASSSRQGAGQPQHF.